There are many counts of the clone carrying this TCR beta chain. Its antigen is as yet unknown. RNA transcripts gave rise to amplified TCR beta CDR3 regions. HTBI primers were employed in a first-round RT-PCR of the TCR CDR3. Each CDR3 protein gets one entry after TCRdb re-called the multiplex PCR reads with MiXCR. The data show fewer than 750,000 distinct CDR3 sequences, with roughly 15% seen just once and about 3.9% held by the top ten. This entry comes from a study of T cells in Graves' hyperthyroidism and ophthalmopathy. Study-wide results and caveats: Most thyroid clonotypes with frequency above 0.001 were detected in blood.

Sequencing input: blood. The clonotype comes from a woman aged 40 to 50 with Graves' ophthalmopathy.

The CDR3 region is CASSLRPDGYTF. The CDR3 nucleotides read TGTGCCAGCAGTTTAAGGCCAGACGGCTACACCTTC. J is TRBJ1-2 and V is TRBV28; the D is unclear. V was pared by 2 bases and J by 8 bases, with 9 bases between. Germline V gene data show CDR1 as MDHEN and CDR2 as SYDVKM. The CDR3 sequence is 12 residues long.